One sample yielded the 27 T cell receptor beta chains listed below, sequenced in a study of blood T cell repertoires in COVID-19. Produced via immunoSEQ multiplex PCR; TCRdb's table is partial and in-frame only. Here the sample spans some 250,000 clones, 88% being singletons. Input material: peripheral blood. The receptor source for this set is a woman between 25 and 40 years old with acute or convalescent COVID-19.

This clone was seen a single time. The chain couples TRBV29-1 to TRBJ1-2, with TRBD1 matching 10 bases. The J segment lost 2 bases and the V segment lost 4 bases, leaving 1 base of the junction unmatched. The CDR3 is 13 residues long. Germline V CDR1 and CDR2: SQVTM, ANQGSEA. The CDR3 loop reads CSVGQGANYGYTF. The DNA of the CDR3 is TGCAGCGTTGGACAGGGGGCGAACTATGGCTACACCTTC.

This rearrangement joins TRBV11-3 to TRBJ2-1; TRBD2 might be the D (6 bases). Germline values: CDR1 SGHNT, CDR2 YENEEA. Trimming pared 8 bases from V and 6 bases from J, leaving 20 bases between. The CDR3 covers 15 residues. CDR3: CASARSPLGGNEQFF. In DNA form, the CDR3 reads TGTGCCAGCGCGCGGTCCCCCCTGGGGGGCAATGAGCAGTTCTTC.

V and J are TRBV5-4 and TRBJ2-3; TRBD2 agrees at 11 bases. Per the germline V gene, CDR1 is SGHNT and CDR2 is YYREEE (reference sequence). This CDR3 has 14 residues. V lost 3 bases to trimming and J lost 5 bases; unmatched junction nucleotides: 2. Here the CDR3 reads CASSSTSGRDTQYF. The CDR3 nucleotides are TGTGCCAGCAGCTCCACTAGCGGGAGAGATACGCAGTATTTT.

CDR3 amino acids: CASSVGGRPKNIQYF. The CDR3 coding sequence is TGTGCCAGCAGCGTGGGGGGGCGTCCCAAAAACATTCAGTACTTC. V usage is TRBV9 and J usage is TRBJ2-4; perhaps TRBD2 as D (7 bases). V was cut by 2 bases and J by 2 bases, with 11 bases left in between. Per germline, CDR1 SGDLS and CDR2 YYNGEE. The CDR3 is made up of 15 amino acids.

This clone was counted once. The J gene is TRBJ1-5, the V gene TRBV19; no firm D call. The CDR3 runs to 13 residues. Germline values: CDR1 LNHDA, CDR2 SQIVND (reference sequence). V was shortened by 3 bases and J by 4 bases, with 7 bases between the two germline ends. The CDR3 DNA sequence: TGTGCCAGTAGTATGCTTCGGAATCAGCCCCAGCATTTT. This codes for CASSMLRNQPQHF.

A single count supports this clone. The chain has TRBV6-2 or TRBV6-3 and TRBJ1-1; D not resolved. Germline values: CDR1 MNHEY, CDR2 SVGEGT. The V end lost 5 bases, the J end lost 0 bases, and 19 bases lay between the germline ends. The CDR3 runs to 17 residues. CDR3 DNA: TGTGCCAGCAGTCCCCTCGCGTTGTGGTCCATGAACACTGAAGCTTTCTTT. This sequence encodes CASSPLALWSMNTEAFF.

This clone was observed a handful of times. V usage is TRBV19 and J usage is TRBJ1-1; TRBD1 aligns across 7 bases. The germline V gene has CDR1 LNHDA and CDR2 SQIVND (reference sequence). This CDR3 is 17 amino acids long. V lost 9 bases to trimming and J lost 5 bases; unmatched junction nucleotides: 21. The CDR3 protein is CASTLDRVGRWRTEAFF. The CDR3 bases are TGTGCCAGCACCCTCGACAGGGTCGGTAGGTGGAGGACTGAAGCTTTCTTT.

The V call is TRBV27, the J call TRBJ2-1; 7 bases fit TRBD2. Germline V gives CDR1 MNHEY, CDR2 SMNVEV (reference sequence). This CDR3 contains 17 residues. V dropped 5 bases and J dropped 4; count of bases not matched to a gene: 14. CDR3 sequence: CASSKSALASRYNEQFF. The CDR3 nucleotides read TGTGCCAGCAGTAAATCAGCACTAGCGTCACGATACAATGAGCAGTTCTTC.

This rearrangement joins TRBV12-3 or TRBV12-4 to TRBJ1-1; D gene uncertain. The CDR3 contains 13 residues. Trimming stripped 4 bases from V and 1 base from J, with 7 bases between. The CDR3, as DNA: TGTGCCAGCAGTTGGAACAGGAACACTGAAGCTTTCTTT. It codes for CASSWNRNTEAFF.

The CDR3, as DNA: TGTGCCAGCAGTTACGACATATACACTGAAGCTTTCTTT. The encoded protein is CASSYDIYTEAFF. J is TRBJ1-1 and V is TRBV6-2 or TRBV6-3; D ambiguous. CDR1 is MNHEY and CDR2 is SVGEGT in the germline V gene. The CDR3 is 13 amino acids. V was pared by 2 bases and J by 3 bases, with 7 bases between.

This clone occurred a few times. The gene calls are TRBV6-2 or TRBV6-3 and TRBJ1-4; D remains ambiguous. Germline loops: CDR1 MNHEY, CDR2 SVGEGT. The V and J ends lost 2 bases and 0 bases respectively, with 13 bases between them. This CDR3 spans 17 amino acids. The CDR3 bases are TGTGCCAGCAGTTACCTTATACCTTCGGCAACTAATGAAAAACTGTTTTTT. This codes for CASSYLIPSATNEKLFF.

This sequence joins TRBV4-3 and TRBJ1-4, with 7 bases lining up with TRBD1. Germline values: CDR1 LGHNA, CDR2 YSLEER. This CDR3 contains 15 residues. The J segment lost 7 bases and the V segment lost 1 base, leaving 6 bases of the junction unmatched. CDR3 coding DNA: TGCGCCAGCAGCCAAGTGTTCGGACAGGCTGAAAAACTGTTTTTT. Translated: CASSQVFGQAEKLFF.

Turning to this clone: This CDR3 is also generated by other DNA sequences in the sample. This chain connects TRBV5-1 to TRBJ2-7; the D is unclear. Germline lookup yields CDR1 SGHRS and CDR2 YFSETQ. Trimming took off 0 bases at V and 0 bases at J, with 7 bases between the two ends. This CDR3 is 14 amino acids long. CDR3 in DNA: TGCGCCAGCAGCTTGGCGCTCGGCTCCTACGAGCAGTACTTC. It codes for CASSLALGSYEQYF. Complete variable domain (other parts from reference TRBV5-1 and TRBJ2-7): KAGVTQTPRYLIKTRGQQVTLSCSPISGHRSVSWYQQTPGQGLQFLFEYFSETQRNKGNFPGRFSGRQFSNSRSEMNVSTLELGDSALYLCASSLALGSYEQYFGPGTRLTVT.

This clone has just one count. This rearrangement joins TRBV10-2 to TRBJ2-7, with 7 bases that match TRBD1. The length of the CDR3 is 13 residues. The J segment lost 6 bases and the V segment lost 6 bases, leaving 8 bases of the junction unmatched. From germline, CDR1 is WSHSY and CDR2 SAAADI. The CDR3 bases are TGCGCCAGCAGAGGACAGGCCCTCTCCGAGCAGTACTTC. Amino acids: CASRGQALSEQYF.

The chain uses TRBV7-9 and TRBJ1-1; tentative D call: TRBD1 (5 bases). This CDR3 spans 15 amino acids. Germline V gene lookup returns CDR1 SEHNR and CDR2 FQNEAQ (reference sequence). V lost 1 base, J lost 1 base, and 10 bases lay in between. In DNA, the CDR3 is TGTGCCAGCAGCTTAGGTCACGGGGGGAACACTGAAGCTTTCTTT. It specifies CASSLGHGGNTEAFF.

The chain joins TRBV15 to TRBJ2-1; perhaps TRBD2 as D (6 bases). Germline CDR1 LNHNV, CDR2 YYDKDF (reference sequence). V shed 0 bases and J shed 5 bases, with 17 bases lying between them. There are 17 residues in the CDR3. CDR3 sequence reads: CATSRDPLAIGNNEQFF. CDR3 DNA: TGTGCCACCAGCAGAGACCCCCTAGCGATCGGAAACAATGAGCAGTTCTTC.

The V and J genes are TRBV27 and TRBJ1-6; D is uncertain. Germline CDR1 reads MNHEY; CDR2 reads SMNVEV (reference sequence). V lost 7 bases to trimming and J lost 6 bases, with 7 bases between them. This CDR3 comprises 12 residues. CDR3: CASNAGNSPLHF. The CDR3 coding sequence is TGTGCCAGCAATGCCGGTAATTCACCCCTCCACTTT.

The rearrangement links TRBV6-5 to TRBJ2-7; 8 positions agree with TRBD1. Trimming took 6 bases from V and 2 from J; bases not matched to a gene: 6. CDR1 MNHEY and CDR2 SVGAGI come from the germline V gene. This CDR3 is built from 14 residues. The CDR3 bases are TGTGCCAGCAGGCGACAGGGGCTAACCTACGAGCAGTACTTC. Translation: CASRRQGLTYEQYF.

The rearrangement uses TRBV6-1 and TRBJ1-1, with a weak D call TRBD1 (6 bases). The V end was cut by 2 bases, the J end by 7 bases, with 8 bases between. The CDR3 totals 12 residues. Germline V CDR1 and CDR2: MNHNS, SASEGT. The CDR3 here is CASSEQGIEAFF. The DNA of the CDR3 is TGTGCCAGCAGTGAACAGGGGATTGAAGCTTTCTTT.

The genes are TRBV5-1 and TRBJ2-2, with unresolved D. V was pared by 4 bases and J by 4 bases, with 11 bases between. The CDR3 spans 14 residues. Germline lookup yields CDR1 SGHRS and CDR2 YFSETQ. CDR3 DNA: TGCGCCAGCAGCCCCATCAGTGTCACCGGGGAGCTGTTTTTT. The encoded protein is CASSPISVTGELFF.

In this sample, this clone turned up once. This chain links TRBV24-1 with TRBJ2-7; unclear D gene. The V gene lost 2 bases and the J gene lost 2 bases, with 9 bases spanning the gap. CDR3 length: 14 residues. CDR1 and CDR2 (germline): KGHDR, SFDVKD. The CDR3 sequence: CATSDSRQAYEQYF. The DNA for the CDR3 is TGTGCCACCAGTGATTCGAGACAAGCCTACGAGCAGTACTTC.

The V call is TRBV7-2, the J call TRBJ2-1; 11 bases match TRBD2. The CDR3 extends over 16 amino acids. From germline, CDR1 is SGHTA and CDR2 FQGNSA. The V and J ends lost 6 bases and 6 bases, in that order; junction bases with no gene match: 10. In DNA, the CDR3 is TGTGCCAGCAGTTTCAGACTAGCGGGACCATCCAATGAGCAGTTCTTC. Translated, it gives CASSFRLAGPSNEQFF.

The chain carries TRBV5-1 and TRBJ2-1; D is perhaps TRBD2 (5 bases). Per the germline V gene, CDR1 is SGHRS and CDR2 is YFSETQ. The CDR3 consists of 13 residues. V dropped 7 bases and J dropped 7 bases, with 15 bases sitting between them. CDR3 region: CASAVTGWNEQFF. CDR3 DNA: TGCGCCAGCGCGGTGACGGGATGGAATGAGCAGTTCTTC.

The chain has TRBV10-3 and TRBJ1-3; 7 bases align to TRBD1. CDR3 length: 16 amino acids. Trimming removed 2 bases from V and 1 base from J; junction bases left unmatched: 5. Germline CDR1 reads ENHRY; CDR2 reads SYGVKD. The CDR3 region has the DNA TGTGCCATCAGTGAGCCTCGGACAGGTTCTGGAAACACCATATATTTT. Translated: CAISEPRTGSGNTIYF.

V usage is TRBV7-8 and J usage is TRBJ2-1; 14 nucleotides align to TRBD2. CDR1 SGHVS and CDR2 FQNEAQ come from the germline V gene. The CDR3 is 19 amino acids. Losses at the gene ends were 5 bases for V and 7 bases for J; bases not matched to a gene: 16. CDR3 loop: CASSPRLAGGLTYANEQFF. Here the CDR3 DNA reads TGTGCCAGCAGCCCCCGACTAGCGGGAGGGCTAACATACGCGAATGAGCAGTTCTTC.

J is TRBJ2-1 and V is TRBV15, with 8 bases fitting TRBD2. With V trimmed by 8 bases and J by 0 bases, 6 bases remained unmatched. Germline V gene lookup returns CDR1 LNHNV and CDR2 YYDKDF (reference sequence). CDR3 length: 15 residues. In DNA, the CDR3 is TGTGCCACCCATAGCGGGACCGGCTCCTACAATGAGCAGTTCTTC. It translates to CATHSGTGSYNEQFF.

This clone was counted once. A read error may account for a junction end that differs from germline. The chain recombines TRBV11-2 with TRBJ2-3; 13 bases agree with TRBD2. CDR1 and CDR2 from the germline V gene are SGHAT and FQNNGV. The CDR3 has 14 amino acids. This CDR3 is CASSLNYGLAGAQF. CDR3 sequence (DNA): TGTGCCAGCAGCTTAAATTACGGACTAGCGGGGGCCCAATTT.